This T cell receptor (beta chain) was profiled in a study of tumor-infiltrating lymphocytes in primary liver carcinoma. Comments on this clonotype: Its antigen is currently unknown. As the CDR3 is not closed by the conserved phenylalanine or tryptophan, this likely results from a read error.

Between about 20 and 30 mg of unsorted bulk tissue served as the source from which RNA and DNA were co-extracted. Primary liver carcinoma in the patients was surgically resected. Whole-study findings and limits: When set against blood, tumors had a significantly higher top-250-clone fraction (p = 0.039).

This CDR3 region has 13 residues. Germline values: CDR1 MNHEY, CDR2 SVGAGI. TCR beta cDNA was made from 450 to 600 ng total RNA with a constant-region primer. Three-round nested multiplex PCR performed with slightly modified ARM-PCR produced the TCR beta libraries. Primers for the first two PCR rounds were TRBV1-TRBV30 forward primers and a C-beta reverse primer (roughly 10 cycles per round). TCRdb ran MiXCR on the multiplex PCR reads and lists one entry per CDR3 protein. The top ten hold 27% of the sample, which has some 87,000 distinct CDR3 sequences, around 68% seen once. Material: tumor-adjacent normal liver tissue. The sequence came from a man in his forties with primary liver carcinoma and hepatitis B virus infection. This chain links TRBV6-5 with TRBJ1-2; D perhaps matches TRBD1 (5 bases). CDR3 coding DNA: TGTGCCAGTAGTTCCCGCGGAGGGGAGGGCTACACCCTC. Its protein is CASSSRGGEGYTL.